These T cell receptor beta chains were read from a single sample in a study of blood T cell repertoires in COVID-19. Assay used: immunoSEQ multiplex PCR; TCRdb lists only in-frame clones, some missing. The table shows roughly 190,000 clones, with 88% occurring only once. Sequenced input: peripheral blood. All receptors come from a man aged 35 to 55 with active or convalescent COVID-19. CDR3s include the opening cysteine and the closing phenylalanine or tryptophan. Each record gives: CDR3 protein, CDR3 DNA, D gene, clone size, J gene, V gene. A D gene is named only where the DNA matches it firmly. The size of a clone is reported for some rows only, either as once, few or many, or as a class for expanded clones.

CASSFGTGAGLTDTQYF	TGTGCCAGCAGCTTTGGTACGGGAGCGGGACTCACAGATACGCAGTATTTT	TRBD2	NA	TRBJ2-3	TRBV5-8
CASSQPLGQQYNEQFF	TGCGCCAGCAGCCAGCCCCTAGGACAGCAGTACAATGAGCAGTTCTTC	NA	NA	TRBJ2-1	TRBV5-1
CATSDPGSTYEQYF	TGTGCCACCAGCGACCCGGGGTCGACCTACGAGCAGTACTTC	NA	NA	TRBJ2-7	TRBV24-1
CATSDSRTNGNEQFF	TGTGCCACCAGTGACTCAAGGACTAACGGCAATGAGCAGTTCTTC	NA	NA	TRBJ2-1	TRBV24-1
CASSTGQATGELFF	TGTGCCAGCAGCACGGGACAAGCAACCGGGGAGCTGTTTTTT	NA	NA	TRBJ2-2	TRBV6-4
CASSPTRDSNNEQFF	TGTGCCAGTAGTCCGACTAGGGACTCGAACAATGAGCAGTTCTTC	NA	once	TRBJ2-1	TRBV19
CASSFAANYGYTF	TGTGCCAGCAGCTTTGCAGCTAACTATGGCTACACCTTC	NA	few	TRBJ1-2	TRBV5-4
CARQGVCNQPQHF	TGTGCCAGACAGGGCGTTTGCAATCAGCCCCAGCATTTT	NA	NA	TRBJ1-5	TRBV27
CASSLYRRTGDSPLHF	TGTGCCAGCAGCTTGTATAGGCGGACTGGGGATTCACCCCTCCACTTT	NA	NA	TRBJ1-6	TRBV5-6
CAVQDVGTGGAGELFF	TGTGCCGTGCAAGACGTCGGGACAGGGGGAGCCGGGGAGCTGTTTTTT	TRBD1	NA	TRBJ2-2	TRBV24-1
CASSPNRVTQYF	TGTGCCAGCAGCCCGAACAGGGTCACCCAGTACTTC	NA	NA	TRBJ2-5	TRBV7-2
CASSLVGTGFTDTQYF	TGTGCCAGCAGCTTAGTGGGGACAGGGTTTACAGATACGCAGTATTTT	TRBD1	NA	TRBJ2-3	TRBV7-2
CASSPTELNEKLFF	TGTGCCAGCAGCCCGACAGAACTTAATGAAAAACTGTTTTTT	NA	NA	TRBJ1-4	TRBV6-5
CASSSSRQGGSGANVLTF	TGTGCCAGCTCATCCTCCCGACAAGGGGGCAGTGGGGCCAACGTCCTGACTTTC	TRBD1	NA	TRBJ2-6	TRBV18
CASSLKPPRGEFYNSPLHF	TGTGCCAGCAGTCTAAAACCCCCCCGGGGGGAATTCTATAATTCACCCCTCCACTTT	NA	NA	TRBJ1-6	TRBV27
CASSLTQGAAGYTF	TGTGCCAGCAGCTTAACACAGGGTGCCGCTGGCTACACCTTC	NA	NA	TRBJ1-2	TRBV7-2
CASSLKTSGRADTQYF	TGTGCCAGCAGCCTGAAGACTAGCGGGAGGGCAGATACGCAGTATTTT	TRBD2	NA	TRBJ2-3	TRBV7-2
CASSRPAQGGGLGYTF	TGTGCCAGCAGTCGACCGGCCCAGGGGGGCGGGTTGGGCTACACCTTC	TRBD1	NA	TRBJ1-2	TRBV6-6
CASSPPSGSPGELFF	TGTGCCAGCTCACCACCTAGCGGGAGCCCCGGGGAGCTGTTTTTT	TRBD2	NA	TRBJ2-2	TRBV18
CASSLQQNTEAFF	TGTGCCAGCAGCTTACAACAGAACACTGAAGCTTTCTTT	NA	NA	TRBJ1-1	TRBV7-9
CASSLGGSSYEQYF	TGTGCCAGCAGTTTAGGCGGGAGCTCCTACGAGCAGTACTTC	TRBD2	NA	TRBJ2-7	TRBV28
CAGGGTENEKLFF	TGTGCCGGGGGAGGGACGGAGAATGAAAAACTGTTTTTT	NA	once	TRBJ1-4	TRBV2
CASSWGAQQTQYF	TGCGCCAGCAGCTGGGGCGCTCAACAGACCCAGTACTTC	NA	NA	TRBJ2-5	TRBV5-1
CATPTGTGFPTYSGNTIYF	TGTGCCACCCCCACTGGGACAGGGTTCCCCACATACTCTGGAAACACCATATATTTT	TRBD1	NA	TRBJ1-3	TRBV24-1
CASSLLQLRPTLHF	TGTGCCAGCAGCTTATTACAATTGCGGCCCACCCTCCACTTT	NA	NA	TRBJ1-6	TRBV11-2
CASTYPRDRAFSYGYTF	TGTGCCAGCACCTACCCCCGGGACAGGGCTTTTAGCTATGGCTACACCTTC	TRBD1	NA	TRBJ1-2	TRBV27
CASSQDLGRGLSSYNEQFF	TGCGCCAGCAGCCAAGATCTCGGCAGGGGCCTCAGCTCCTACAATGAGCAGTTCTTC	NA	NA	TRBJ2-1	TRBV4-1
CSGIAWLADYNEQFF	TGCAGCGGTATCGCGTGGCTAGCGGATTACAATGAGCAGTTCTTC	TRBD2	NA	TRBJ2-1	TRBV29-1
CSVESSAGSIFYGYTF	TGCAGCGTTGAATCTTCTGCGGGGTCGATCTTTTATGGCTACACCTTC	NA	once	TRBJ1-2	TRBV29-1
CASSGDRGTETQYF	TGTGCCAGCAGTGGGGACAGGGGAACAGAGACCCAGTACTTC	TRBD1	once	TRBJ2-5	TRBV7-9
CASRNPGQGQETQYF	TGTGCCAGTAGGAACCCGGGACAGGGGCAAGAGACCCAGTACTTC	TRBD1	NA	TRBJ2-5	TRBV19
CASSQDTGGQPQHF	TGTGCCAGCAGCCAAGATACCGGGGGTCAGCCCCAGCATTTT	NA	NA	TRBJ1-5	TRBV4-2
CASSRQTGVYTEAFF	TGTGCCAGCAGTCGACAGACAGGGGTATACACTGAAGCTTTCTTT	TRBD1	NA	TRBJ1-1	TRBV27
CASRPGGRSYNSPLHF	TGTGCCAGCAGACCAGGGGGCCGCTCCTATAATTCACCCCTCCACTTT	TRBD1	NA	TRBJ1-6	TRBV27
CASSLTLSGNQPQHF	TGTGCCAGCAGCTTGACTCTCTCGGGCAATCAGCCCCAGCATTTT	NA	NA	TRBJ1-5	TRBV11-2
CASSLDSFRIANYGYTF	TGTGCCAGCAGCTTAGACTCTTTCAGGATAGCTAACTATGGCTACACCTTC	NA	few	TRBJ1-2	TRBV7-2
CASSEGDRFPFYYTF	TGTGCCAGCAGTGAAGGGGACAGGTTCCCATTTTACTACACCTTC	TRBD1	NA	TRBJ1-2	TRBV6-1
CASSVDGHPNTEAFF	TGTGCCAGCAGCGTAGATGGACACCCGAACACTGAAGCTTTCTTT	NA	NA	TRBJ1-1	TRBV9
CASSEARHRGRAGELFF	TGTGCCAGCAGTGAAGCGCGACACAGGGGAAGGGCCGGGGAGCTGTTTTTT	TRBD1	NA	TRBJ2-2	TRBV2
CASSQNPGQGTGNTIYF	TGTGCCAGCAGCCAAAACCCGGGACAGGGGACAGGAAACACCATATATTTT	TRBD1	few	TRBJ1-3	TRBV3-1/TRBV3-2
CASSSRTSTDTQYF	TGTGCCAGCAGCTCCCGGACTAGCACAGATACGCAGTATTTT	NA	NA	TRBJ2-3	TRBV7-2
CASRAGNFQPQHF	TGTGCCAGCAGGGCGGGGAATTTTCAGCCCCAGCATTTT	NA	NA	TRBJ1-5	TRBV28
CASSLQNRGTYGYTF	TGTGCCAGCAGCCTTCAAAACAGGGGTACCTATGGCTACACCTTC	TRBD1	NA	TRBJ1-2	TRBV6-5
CASSQAGQGIYGYTF	TGTGCCAGCAGCCAAGCGGGACAGGGTATCTATGGCTACACCTTC	TRBD1	few	TRBJ1-2	TRBV7-9
CASSGWASGSPSTDTQYF	TGTGCCAGCAGTGGGTGGGCTAGCGGGAGCCCTAGCACAGATACGCAGTATTTT	TRBD2	NA	TRBJ2-3	TRBV2
CAWGTAIHEQYF	TGTGCCTGGGGGACAGCCATCCACGAGCAGTACTTC	TRBD1	few	TRBJ2-7	TRBV30
CASSEDGGGDEQFF	TGTGCCAGCAGTGAAGATGGGGGAGGCGATGAGCAGTTCTTC	NA	NA	TRBJ2-1	TRBV6-1
CATSSPGRAGGANVLTF	TGTGCCACCAGCAGCCCTGGGAGGGCGGGTGGGGCCAACGTCCTGACTTTC	TRBD2	NA	TRBJ2-6	TRBV15
CASSIPRGTPPYGYTF	TGTGCCAGCAGCATCCCCAGGGGAACGCCGCCCTATGGCTACACCTTC	NA	NA	TRBJ1-2	TRBV13